This T cell receptor beta chain is drawn from a study of STAT5B mutations in CD4+ large granular lymphocyte leukemia (dated 2022 in TCRdb). General notes on the study: Among healthy controls, the CDR3 'QG' motif was associated with a particular HLA allele. TCRbeta repertoires of CD4+ T-cell large granular lymphocyte leukemia patients were compared with those of healthy blood donors. Flow cytometry on FACSCanto II or FACSVerse confirmed that purified fractions exceeded 95% purity among lymphocytes. Points the paper makes about the study in general: The data were not HLA-matched, and the higher clonality in CD4+ T-LGLL than in CD8+ T-LGLL could be due to the relatively small sample size. Greater clonality appeared to be present in CD4-sorted patient repertoires than in healthy CD4+ repertoires, and the difference was retained after the putative leukemic clones were removed. Main leukemic clonotypes were private to each patient, although roughly 24% of the main leukemic clonotypes were found at low frequency in the non-leukemic repertoires of other patients. TRBV06-family usage was enriched among the top patient clones (8/27) compared with healthy controls (2/35).

Only a few counts were recorded for this clone. No antigen is known for it. Nothing much larger sits one base from this clone, and base qualities are not available. Healthy controls were fewer than 40 blood donors whose buffy coats came from the Finnish Red Cross blood service. All TCR-sequenced material derived from peripheral blood: patient blood samples and healthy donor buffy coats. Ficoll-Hypaque gradient centrifugation was used to isolate peripheral blood mononuclear cells. Magnetic purification was used to isolate CD4+ cells from the buffy coats of the healthy controls. The Gentra Puregene Cell and Tissue kit was used for genomic DNA extraction, and quantification was performed on a Qubit 2.0 fluorometer. Reading the germline V gene (reference sequence) gives CDR1 SEHNR and CDR2 FQNEAQ. V is trimmed back by 4 bases and J by 3 bases, and the junction contains 5 bases that no gene match accounts for. The CDR3 holds 14 amino acids from the cysteine to the phenylalanine. CDR3 DNA is the only sequence kept; it has 42 bases, read in frame from the first base.

The immunoSEQ assay at survey resolution was used to sequence TCRbeta rearrangements from genomic DNA. The study's own analysis went as follows. In the TCR sequencing data, the lowest productive clonotype frequency that could be detected was 2.59 x 10-5. Only productive TCRbeta rearrangements, defined as complete and in-frame sequences, were included in the analyses. Clonality for each sample was calculated as Simpson clonality in the immunoSEQ Analyzer version 3.0. Clones were binned by frequency as very rare, small, medium, large (1-20%) or hyperexpanded (>20%). OLGA 1.2.3 estimated generation probabilities, VDJtools produced V-gene circos plots, VDJdb was queried for specificities, and GLIPH identified CDR3 motifs. TCRdb obtained this table from immuneACCESS and retained in-frame rearrangements with V and J assigned. These tables miss some clones; where compared with another copy, unresolved V genes account for less than half of the shortfall, and the remainder is unexplained. D and trimming were read from the DNA, whereas the V and J calls and clone size are those reported in that table. In all, the sample holds 20,000 to 25,000 clones, and roughly 83% of those were seen once. The ten largest clones represent around 0.4% of the sample.

The receptor was derived from a human donor in good health. Sequencing input: CD4+ T cells from blood buffy coats. Rearrangement joined TRBV7-9 to TRBJ1-2, and TRBD1 matches 7 of the central bases. Read as DNA, the sequence is TGTGCCAGCAGCTCGCTTACAGGGGACTATGGCTACACCTTC. This is translated as CASSSLTGDYGYTF.